The 25 T cell receptor beta chains given below trace back to one sample, sequenced in a study of beta chain features in type 1 diabetes. The study reverse transcribed the entire isolated RNA, so it sequenced expressed TCRB transcripts. Produced via immunoSEQ multiplex PCR; TCRdb's table is partial and in-frame only. The sample has hundreds of thousands of clones; over 9.5% are singletons. The sample was naive CD4+ T cells from blood. These receptor sequences come from a man between 18 and 29 years old in good health.

Concerning this clone itself: The junction departs from the called germline gene at one end, perhaps through a read error. Other nucleotide sequences from this sample produce the same CDR3. CDR3 sequence: CASSLAGGHNEQFF. The CDR3 coding sequence is TGTGCCAGCAGCCTAGCGGGAGGGCACAATGAGCAGTTCTTC. This chain joins TRBV7-2 and TRBJ2-1, with TRBD2 matching over 12 bases. The length of the CDR3 is 14 residues. Germline CDR1 and CDR2: SGHTA and FQGNSA.

This clone was observed a handful of times. The chain couples TRBV5-6 to TRBJ2-1; D gene unclear. V was pared by 7 bases and J by 0 bases, with 11 bases between. The CDR3 spans 14 residues. CDR1 is SGHDT and CDR2 is YYEEEE in the germline V gene. CDR3 loop: CASGFPGSYNEQFF. CDR3 coding DNA: TGTGCCAGCGGGTTCCCGGGCTCCTACAATGAGCAGTTCTTC.

This clone was observed a few times. Within the sample, other DNA sequences also encode this same CDR3. This chain uses TRBV28 with TRBJ1-2; D gene uncertain. Germline V gene lookup returns CDR1 MDHEN and CDR2 SYDVKM. This CDR3 is 13 amino acids long. The ends were cut back, 1 base at V and 2 bases at J, with 5 bases in the middle. DNA for the CDR3: TGTGCCAGCAGTTTATCGGGAAACTATGGCTACACCTTC. Protein sequence: CASSLSGNYGYTF.

DNA for the CDR3: TGTGCCAGCAGCTCAGATAGCGGGGAATACAATGAGCAGTTCTTC. This gives the protein CASSSDSGEYNEQFF. V gene TRBV7-3 combines with J gene TRBJ2-1, with 8 bases lining up with TRBD2. CDR1 is SGHTA, CDR2 FQGTGA, per germline. The CDR3 totals 15 residues. V lost 4 bases, J lost 4 bases, and 6 bases stayed unmatched.

The chain combines TRBV2 with TRBJ1-6, with no clear D. Trimming took off 7 bases at V and 10 bases at J, with 20 bases between the two ends. This CDR3 spans 15 amino acids. CDR1 is SNHLY and CDR2 is FYNNEI in the germline V gene. The CDR3 DNA is TGTGCCAGCACAAGCCGGTCCGGTAGAGGCTCACCCCTCCACTTT. It yields the protein CASTSRSGRGSPLHF. Complete variable domain (other parts from reference TRBV2 and TRBJ1-6): EPEVTQTPSHQVTQMGQEVILRCVPISNHLYFYWYRQILGQKVEFLVSFYNNEISEKSEIFDDQFSVERPDGSNFTLKIRSTKLEDSAMYFCASTSRSGRGSPLHFGNGTRLTVT.

The chain's CDR3 is CASSPGGARDYGYTF. In DNA form, the CDR3 reads TGTGCCAGCAGCCCCGGGGGGGCCAGGGACTATGGCTACACCTTC. The gene calls are TRBV6-5 and TRBJ1-2; tentative D call: TRBD1 (6 bases). The germline V and J ends were trimmed by 6 bases and 3 bases, with 17 bases remaining between them. Germline loops: CDR1 MNHEY, CDR2 SVGAGI. The CDR3 is 15 residues long.

This clone has just a few counts. The J gene is TRBJ2-2, the V gene TRBV30; TRBD1 matches 10 bases. J gave up 5 bases and V 2 bases, and 5 bases lay outside the gene matches. The CDR3 extends over 15 amino acids. Per the germline V gene, CDR1 is GTSNPN and CDR2 is SVGIG (reference sequence). This chain's CDR3 is CAWSPDRGLTGELFF. The CDR3, as DNA: TGTGCCTGGAGTCCTGACAGGGGGCTTACCGGGGAGCTGTTTTTT.

This clone was seen more than once but under ten times. The chain has TRBV29-1 and TRBJ1-5; TRBD1 might be the D (5 bases). Germline CDR1 SQVTM, CDR2 ANQGSEA. Trimming took 5 bases from V and 4 from J, leaving 12 bases between them. The CDR3 is 13 residues long. The CDR3 DNA sequence: TGCAGCGTTCGGTCACAGGTTAATCAGCCCCAGCATTTT. This sequence encodes CSVRSQVNQPQHF.

A few counts support this clone. The V call is TRBV29-1, the J call TRBJ2-1, with 9 bases matching TRBD1. V was clipped by 4 bases and J by 6 bases; unmatched bases: 7. Per germline, CDR1 SQVTM and CDR2 ANQGSEA. The CDR3 has 14 amino acids. The DNA for the CDR3 is TGCAGCGTTGTGGGGGGACAGGGCGGCAATGAGCAGTTCTTC. It is translated as CSVVGGQGGNEQFF.

The V call is TRBV7-2, the J call TRBJ2-3; 8 bases are shared with TRBD2. Trimming at V came to 5 bases and at J to 4 bases, leaving 2 bases not matched to a gene. This CDR3 region has 13 residues. Germline V lookup: CDR1 SGHTA, CDR2 FQGNSA. The CDR3 DNA follows: TGTGCCAGCAGCCCGGGACTAGCAGATACGCAGTATTTT. Translation gives CASSPGLADTQYF.

The V and J genes are TRBV9 and TRBJ2-7; 7 nucleotides line up with TRBD2. V shed 1 base, J shed 2 bases, and the junction held 6 bases outside the gene matches. CDR1 SGDLS and CDR2 YYNGEE come from the germline V gene. This CDR3 is 15 amino acids long. The CDR3 nucleotides read TGTGCCAGCAGCGTATCTGGGACTACCACCTACGAGCAGTACTTC. Protein product: CASSVSGTTTYEQYF.

This clone was counted between two and nine times. This rearrangement joins TRBV7-9 to TRBJ1-6; weak D call: TRBD1 (6 bases). Germline CDR1 is SEHNR and CDR2 is FQNEAQ (reference sequence). The CDR3 has 16 residues. Trimming stripped 5 bases from V and 10 bases from J, with 21 bases between. The CDR3 loop is CASSTSLQGNYSPLHF. CDR3 DNA: TGTGCCAGCAGCACCAGCTTACAGGGAAACTACTCACCCCTCCACTTT.

V and J are TRBV7-9 and TRBJ2-1; no definite D call. CDR1 is SEHNR and CDR2 is FQNEAQ in the germline V gene (reference sequence). V gave up 2 bases and J gave up 10 bases, with 9 bases separating them. The CDR3 runs to 12 residues. This CDR3 reads CASSLTRFEQFF. CDR3 DNA sequence: TGTGCCAGCAGCTTAACGCGGTTCGAGCAGTTCTTC.

The gene calls are TRBV30 and TRBJ2-7; D might be TRBD2 (5 bases). V lost 0 bases and J 8 bases, leaving 14 bases between the germline ends. Germline CDR1 GTSNPN, CDR2 SVGIG (reference sequence). The CDR3 runs 13 residues. CDR3 protein: CAWSVSMDSKQYF. The CDR3 DNA is TGTGCCTGGAGTGTGAGTATGGACTCCAAGCAGTACTTC. The complete variable domain, with remaining parts taken from reference TRBV30 and TRBJ2-7, reads SQTIHQWPATLVQPVGSPLSLECTVEGTSNPNLYWYRQAAGRGLQLLFYSVGIGQISSEVPQNLSASRPQDRQFILSSKKLLLSDSGFYLCAWSVSMDSKQYFGPGTRLTVT.

There are a few counts of this clone. The chain recombines TRBV7-2 with TRBJ1-5; D is ambiguous. The CDR3 totals 16 residues. V was shortened by 1 base and J by 3 bases, with 13 bases between the two germline ends. The germline CDR1 and CDR2 sequences are SGHTA and FQGNSA. Here the CDR3 DNA reads TGTGCCAGCAGCTTAGATATCGGGTCAGTCAATCAGCCCCAGCATTTT. Amino acids: CASSLDIGSVNQPQHF.

This clone appeared a few times. This chain uses TRBV4-1 with TRBJ1-1; TRBD1 might be the D (6 bases). From germline, CDR1 is MGHRA and CDR2 YSYEKL. This CDR3 contains 16 residues. Trimming shortened V by 0 bases and J by 4 bases, and 15 bases separated the two germline ends. CDR3 in DNA: TGCGCCAGCAGCCAAGAGAAACAGGGCCGTGGCACTGAAGCTTTCTTT. It codes for CASSQEKQGRGTEAFF.

This clone showed up just a few times. The chain couples TRBV6-5 to TRBJ1-5; D perhaps matches TRBD1 (6 bases). The CDR3 totals 16 residues. The ends were cut back, 4 bases at V and 5 bases at J, with 18 bases in the middle. Germline lookup yields CDR1 MNHEY and CDR2 SVGAGI. The CDR3 sequence: CASSFPGTPVDQPQHF. As DNA, the CDR3 is TGTGCCAGCAGTTTCCCCGGGACACCAGTGGATCAGCCCCAGCATTTT.

This clone was seen a few times. This chain links TRBV18 with TRBJ2-7; 14 bases are shared with TRBD2. Trimming at V came to 4 bases and at J to 3 bases, leaving 14 bases not matched to a gene. The CDR3 consists of 19 residues. The V gene's germline CDR1 is KGHSH and CDR2 LQKENI. CDR3 residues: CASSRSTGTSGSWLYEQYF. The CDR3 DNA sequence: TGTGCCAGCTCACGCAGTACCGGGACTAGCGGGAGTTGGCTCTACGAGCAGTACTTC.

V and J are TRBV9 and TRBJ2-3; maybe TRBD1 (6 bases). In germline, CDR1 is SGDLS, CDR2 YYNGEE. V dropped 5 bases and J dropped 0 bases, with 19 bases sitting between them. The length of the CDR3 is 17 residues. In DNA form, the CDR3 reads TGTGCCAGCAGTTACCGAGACAGGAGGCTAAGCACAGATACGCAGTATTTT. Translating it yields CASSYRDRRLSTDTQYF.

The V gene is TRBV30, the J gene TRBJ1-1, with D perhaps matching TRBD1 (6 bases). This CDR3 spans 14 amino acids. V dropped 1 base and J dropped 3 bases, with 12 bases sitting between them. Germline V gene sequence: CDR1 GTSNPN, CDR2 SVGIG (reference sequence). CDR3 in DNA: TGTGCCTGGAGTGACTCCACAGGGTACACTGAAGCTTTCTTT. Amino acid sequence: CAWSDSTGYTEAFF.

The chain links TRBV6-6 to TRBJ2-5; D is perhaps TRBD2 (6 bases). V was pared by 8 bases and J by 5 bases, with 15 bases between. The CDR3 runs to 13 residues. Per the germline V gene, CDR1 is MNHNY and CDR2 is SVGAGI (reference sequence). DNA of the CDR3: TGTGCCAGCCAGGCGGGGCCCAGGGAGACCCAGTACTTC. This codes for CASQAGPRETQYF.

This chain joins TRBV7-2 and TRBJ1-6; possible D gene TRBD1, 6 bases. CDR1 is SGHTA and CDR2 is FQGNSA in the germline V gene. V lost 5 bases and J 7 bases, leaving 9 bases between the germline ends. This CDR3 comprises 13 residues. CDR3 bases: TGTGCCAGCAGCAAGGACAGCAATTCACCCCTCCACTTT. It yields the protein CASSKDSNSPLHF.

In this sample, this clone turned up a few times. This rearrangement joins TRBV4-3 to TRBJ1-4, with 10 nucleotides matching TRBD1. CDR1 is LGHNA and CDR2 is YSLEER in the germline V gene. V lost 0 bases, J lost 6 bases, and 4 bases stayed unmatched. The CDR3 contains 16 residues. CDR3 protein: CASSQDAGTGDEKLFF. In DNA form, the CDR3 reads TGCGCCAGCAGCCAAGACGCAGGGACAGGGGATGAAAAACTGTTTTTT.

This clone was seen just once. The rearrangement joins TRBV18 to TRBJ2-1; perhaps TRBD2 as D (6 bases). Germline loops: CDR1 KGHSH, CDR2 LQKENI. Trimming removed 0 bases at V and 7 bases at J, with 10 bases between. CDR3 length equals 14 residues. The CDR3 bases are TGTGCCAGCTCACCACCGACTAGGTCGAATGAGCAGTTCTTC. This translates into CASSPPTRSNEQFF. Filled out from reference TRBV18 and TRBJ2-1, the complete variable domain reads NAGVMQNPRHLVRRRGQEARLRCSPMKGHSHVYWYRQLPEEGLKFMVYLQKENIIDESGMPKERFSAEFPKEGPSILRIQQVVRGDSAAYFCASSPPTRSNEQFFGPGTRLTVL.

To note about this clone: Other DNA sequences in this specimen translate into the identical CDR3. The chain is built from TRBV6-5 and TRBJ1-5; D might be TRBD1 (5 bases). CDR3 length equals 13 residues. V was trimmed by 6 bases and J by 7 bases, leaving 13 bases between them. CDR1 is MNHEY, CDR2 SVGAGI, per germline. Written as DNA, the CDR3 is TGTGCCAGCAGCCTCAGGGAAGGGCAGCCCCAGCATTTT. Translated, it gives CASSLREGQPQHF.